This T cell receptor beta chain originates from a study of blood T cell repertoires in COVID-19. Whole-study context: The origin of the acute and convalescent COVID-19 samples was the United States, Italy and Spain.

In terms of age and location, participants ranged from about 18 to 95 years and lived in fewer than 30 US areas. For recovered donors of Cohort 3, there were two negative PCRs, clearance, or symptom resolution. This CDR3 region has 17 residues. Trimming took 5 bases from V and 7 from J; bases not matched to a gene: 16. Germline CDR1 reads SGHTA; CDR2 reads FQGTGA. Method: immunoSEQ multiplex PCR; TCRdb's copy keeps in-frame clones and lacks some. The table records around 290,000 clones, around nine tenths of them present only once. The source of this sequence is a woman aged 40 to 50 who had recovered from COVID-19. The sequencing sample was made of PBMCs or T cells enriched from blood (not recorded which). V usage is TRBV7-3 and J usage is TRBJ2-1; 8 nucleotides line up with TRBD2. CDR3 nucleotide sequence: TGTGCCAGCAGCCCGCGTAGCACTAGCGGCGGTAGGAATGAGCAGTTCTTC. Its translation is CASSPRSTSGGRNEQFF.